This record covers a single TCR beta chain. Its antigen is undetermined. This sample is drawn from a study of OX40 agonist ivuxolimab in advanced cancers. About the study: Patients treated during dose escalation were battling hepatocellular carcinoma, melanoma, renal cell or head and neck cancer. One hepatocellular carcinoma and a couple of cutaneous melanoma patients partially responded.

Notes on the study in general: Relative to CD4+ cells, CD8+ T cells on average had more expanded clones.

TCRdb's table, derived via immunoSEQ multiplex PCR, lists solely in-frame clones and lacks some. The top ten clones hold over 0.15% of a sample with 95,000 to 150,000 clones, about 94% of them seen once. This TCR was sampled from an adult with an advanced solid tumor such as melanoma, head and neck, liver or kidney cancer. The starting material was CD4+ or CD8+ T cells sorted from blood, obtained in a trial of the OX40 agonist ivuxolimab.

The chain's CDR3 is CASSPPAPLGTNEKLFF. The DNA for the CDR3 is TGTGCCAGCTCACCACCGGCTCCTCTTGGAACTAATGAAAAACTGTTTTTT. The chain couples TRBV18 to TRBJ1-4; no reliable D call. The V gene lost 0 bases and the J gene lost 1 base, with 12 bases spanning the gap. Germline lookup yields CDR1 KGHSH and CDR2 LQKENI. The CDR3 sequence is 17 residues long.